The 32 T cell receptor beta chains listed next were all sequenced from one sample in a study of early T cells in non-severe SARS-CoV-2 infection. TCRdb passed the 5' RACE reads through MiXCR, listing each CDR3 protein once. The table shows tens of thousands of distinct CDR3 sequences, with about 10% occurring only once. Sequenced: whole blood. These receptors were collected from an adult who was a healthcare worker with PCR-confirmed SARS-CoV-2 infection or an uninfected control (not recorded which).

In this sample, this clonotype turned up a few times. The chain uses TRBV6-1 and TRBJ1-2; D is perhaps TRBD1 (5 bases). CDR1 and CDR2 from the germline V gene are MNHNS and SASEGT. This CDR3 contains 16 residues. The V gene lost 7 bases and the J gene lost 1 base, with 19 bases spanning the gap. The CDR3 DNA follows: TGTGCCAGCAATGATAGTATTTGGGGCCGTAACTATGGCTACACCTTC. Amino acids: CASNDSIWGRNYGYTF.

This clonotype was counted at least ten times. The CDR3 bases are TGTGCCAGCAGCCAGCCGTCGGGGGGCACAGATACGCAGTATTTT. Translated, it gives CASSQPSGGTDTQYF. The chain joins TRBV11-2 to TRBJ2-3, with D tentatively TRBD2 (6 bases). V was clipped by 5 bases and J by 1 base, with 13 bases between them. CDR1 SGHAT and CDR2 FQNNGV come from the germline V gene. The CDR3 is 15 residues long.

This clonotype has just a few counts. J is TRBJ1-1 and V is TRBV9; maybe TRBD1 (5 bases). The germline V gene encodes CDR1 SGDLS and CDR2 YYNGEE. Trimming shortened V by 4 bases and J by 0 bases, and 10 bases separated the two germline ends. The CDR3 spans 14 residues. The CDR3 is CASSIAGLNTEAFF. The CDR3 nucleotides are TGTGCCAGCAGCATCGCGGGGCTGAACACTGAAGCTTTCTTT.

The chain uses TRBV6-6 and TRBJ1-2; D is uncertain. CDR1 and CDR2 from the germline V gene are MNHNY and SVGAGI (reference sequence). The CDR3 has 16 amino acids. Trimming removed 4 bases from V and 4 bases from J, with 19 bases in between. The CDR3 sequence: CASSSTRDLPLYGYTF. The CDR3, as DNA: TGTGCCAGCAGTTCTACACGGGATTTGCCGCTCTATGGCTACACCTTC.

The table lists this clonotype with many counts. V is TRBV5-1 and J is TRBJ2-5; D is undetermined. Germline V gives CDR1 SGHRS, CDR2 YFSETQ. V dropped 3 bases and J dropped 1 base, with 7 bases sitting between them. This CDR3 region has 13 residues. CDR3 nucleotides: TGCGCCAGCAGCTCCGCCGGCCAAGAGACCCAGTACTTC. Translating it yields CASSSAGQETQYF.

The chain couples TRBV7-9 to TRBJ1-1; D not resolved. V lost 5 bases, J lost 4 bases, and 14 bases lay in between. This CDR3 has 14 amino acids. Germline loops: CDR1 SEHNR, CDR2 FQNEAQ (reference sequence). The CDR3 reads CASSGFSSRTEAFF. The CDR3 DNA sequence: TGTGCCAGCAGCGGGTTTAGTTCCCGCACTGAAGCTTTCTTT. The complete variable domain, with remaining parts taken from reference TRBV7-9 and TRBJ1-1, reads DTGVSQNPRHKITKRGQNVTFRCDPISEHNRLYWYRQTLGQGPEFLTYFQNEAQLEKSRLLSDRFSAERPKGSFSTLEIQRTEQGDSAMYLCASSGFSSRTEAFFGQGTRLTVV.

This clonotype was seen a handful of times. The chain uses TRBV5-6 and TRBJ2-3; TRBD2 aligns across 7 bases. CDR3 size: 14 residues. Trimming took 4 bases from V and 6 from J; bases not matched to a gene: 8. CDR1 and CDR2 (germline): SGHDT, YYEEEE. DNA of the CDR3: TGTGCCAGCAGCCGGGGGGAGACCCTGGATACGCAGTATTTT. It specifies CASSRGETLDTQYF.

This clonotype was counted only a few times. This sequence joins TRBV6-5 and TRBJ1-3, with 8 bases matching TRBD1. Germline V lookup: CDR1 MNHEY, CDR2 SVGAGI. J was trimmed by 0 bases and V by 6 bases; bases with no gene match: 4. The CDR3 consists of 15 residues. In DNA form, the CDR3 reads TGTGCCAGCAGGACAGGGACAGGCTCTGGAAACACCATATATTTT. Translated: CASRTGTGSGNTIYF.

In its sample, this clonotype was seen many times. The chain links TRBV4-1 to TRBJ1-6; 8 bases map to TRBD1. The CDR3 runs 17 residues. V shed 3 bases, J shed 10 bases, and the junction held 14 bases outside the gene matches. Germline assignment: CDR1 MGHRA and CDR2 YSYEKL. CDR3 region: CASSQTRGQGSNSPLHF. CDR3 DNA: TGCGCCAGCAGCCAGACCCGAGGACAGGGTTCAAACTCACCCCTCCACTTT.

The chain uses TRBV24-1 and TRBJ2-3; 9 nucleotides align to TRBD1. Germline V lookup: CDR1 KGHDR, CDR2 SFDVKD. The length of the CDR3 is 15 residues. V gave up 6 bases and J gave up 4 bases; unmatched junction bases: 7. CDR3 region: CATSHGTGTPDTQYF. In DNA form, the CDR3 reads TGTGCCACCAGTCACGGGACAGGGACTCCAGATACGCAGTATTTT.

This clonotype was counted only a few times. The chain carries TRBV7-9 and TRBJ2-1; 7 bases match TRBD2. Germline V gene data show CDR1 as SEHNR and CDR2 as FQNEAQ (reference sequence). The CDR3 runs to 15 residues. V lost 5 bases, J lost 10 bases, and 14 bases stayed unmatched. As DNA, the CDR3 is TGTGCCAGCAGCCTTAGCGGGTCCTCTGCCGGAGAGCAGTTCTTC. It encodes CASSLSGSSAGEQFF. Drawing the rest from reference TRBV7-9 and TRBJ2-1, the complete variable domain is DTGVSQNPRHKITKRGQNVTFRCDPISEHNRLYWYRQTLGQGPEFLTYFQNEAQLEKSRLLSDRFSAERPKGSFSTLEIQRTEQGDSAMYLCASSLSGSSAGEQFFGPGTRLTVL.

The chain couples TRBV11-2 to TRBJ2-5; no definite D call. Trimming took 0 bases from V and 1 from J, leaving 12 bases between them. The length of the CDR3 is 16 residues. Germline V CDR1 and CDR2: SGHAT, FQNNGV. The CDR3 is CASSLESGRIQETQYF. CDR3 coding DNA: TGTGCCAGCAGCTTAGAATCCGGACGGATCCAAGAGACCCAGTACTTC.

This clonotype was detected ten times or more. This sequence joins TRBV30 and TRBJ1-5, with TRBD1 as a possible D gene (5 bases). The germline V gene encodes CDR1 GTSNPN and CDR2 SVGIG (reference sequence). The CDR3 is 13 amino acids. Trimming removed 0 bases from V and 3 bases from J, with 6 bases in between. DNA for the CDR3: TGTGCCTGGAGTGTACAGGACAATCAGCCCCAGCATTTT. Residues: CAWSVQDNQPQHF. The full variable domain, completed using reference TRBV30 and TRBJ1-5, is SQTIHQWPATLVQPVGSPLSLECTVEGTSNPNLYWYRQAAGRGLQLLFYSVGIGQISSEVPQNLSASRPQDRQFILSSKKLLLSDSGFYLCAWSVQDNQPQHFGDGTRLSIL.

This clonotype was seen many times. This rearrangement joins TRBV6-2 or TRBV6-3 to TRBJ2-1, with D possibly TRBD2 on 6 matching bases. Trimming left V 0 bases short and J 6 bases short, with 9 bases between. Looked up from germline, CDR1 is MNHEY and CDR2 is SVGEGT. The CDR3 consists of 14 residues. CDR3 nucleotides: TGTGCCAGCAGTTACTCGCTAGCGCTCAATGAGCAGTTCTTC. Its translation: CASSYSLALNEQFF.

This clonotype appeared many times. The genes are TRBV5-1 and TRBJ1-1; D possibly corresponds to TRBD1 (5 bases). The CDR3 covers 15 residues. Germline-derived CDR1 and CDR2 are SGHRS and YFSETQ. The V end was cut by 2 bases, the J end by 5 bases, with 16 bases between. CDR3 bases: TGCGCCAGCAGCTTTCTGGGGAGCGAGGGGACTGAAGCTTTCTTT. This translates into CASSFLGSEGTEAFF.

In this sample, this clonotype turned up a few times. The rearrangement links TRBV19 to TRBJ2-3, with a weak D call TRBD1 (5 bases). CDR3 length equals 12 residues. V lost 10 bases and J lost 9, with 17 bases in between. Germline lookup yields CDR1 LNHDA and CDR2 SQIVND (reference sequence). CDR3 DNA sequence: TGTGCCACCGAAAATTGGCAGGGCACGCAGTATTTT. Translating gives CATENWQGTQYF.

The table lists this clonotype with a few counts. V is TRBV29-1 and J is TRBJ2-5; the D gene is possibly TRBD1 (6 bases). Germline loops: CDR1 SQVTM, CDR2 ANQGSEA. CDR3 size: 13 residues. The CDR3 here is CTISRGGQETQYF. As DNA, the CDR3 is TGCACCATCTCCAGGGGCGGGCAAGAGACCCAGTACTTC.

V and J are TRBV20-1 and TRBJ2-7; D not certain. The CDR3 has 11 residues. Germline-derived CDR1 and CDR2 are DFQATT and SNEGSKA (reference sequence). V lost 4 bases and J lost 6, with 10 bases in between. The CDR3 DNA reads TGCAGTGCTAAAGCTGGGGTCGAGCAGTACTTC. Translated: CSAKAGVEQYF.

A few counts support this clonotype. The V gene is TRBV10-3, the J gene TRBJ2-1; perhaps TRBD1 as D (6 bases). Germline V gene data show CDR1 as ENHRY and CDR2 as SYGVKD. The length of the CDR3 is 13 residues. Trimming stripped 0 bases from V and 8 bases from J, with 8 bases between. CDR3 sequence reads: CAISESGGYEQFF. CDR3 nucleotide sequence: TGTGCCATCAGTGAGTCAGGGGGTTATGAGCAGTTCTTC.

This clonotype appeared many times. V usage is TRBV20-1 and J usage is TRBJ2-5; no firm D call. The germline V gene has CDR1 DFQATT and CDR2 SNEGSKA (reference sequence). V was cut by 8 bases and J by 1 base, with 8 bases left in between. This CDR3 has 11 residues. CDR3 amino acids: CSLLGQETQYF. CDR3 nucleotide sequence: TGCAGTCTCCTCGGCCAAGAGACCCAGTACTTC.

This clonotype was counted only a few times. The CDR3, as DNA: TGTGCCAGCAGCCTCCGACGGACGAGCTCCTACGAGCAGTACTTC. Protein product: CASSLRRTSSYEQYF. The chain is built from TRBV12-3 or TRBV12-4 and TRBJ2-7; D is unresolved. CDR3 length: 15 residues. The V gene lost 6 bases and the J gene lost 0 bases, with 15 bases spanning the gap.

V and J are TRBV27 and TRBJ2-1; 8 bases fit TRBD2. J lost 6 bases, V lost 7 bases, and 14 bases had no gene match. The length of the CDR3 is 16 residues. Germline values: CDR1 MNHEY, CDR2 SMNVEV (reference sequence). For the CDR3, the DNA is TGTGCCAGCACCCCCGCCCTAGCGGGTCCGTCCAATGAGCAGTTCTTC. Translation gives CASTPALAGPSNEQFF.

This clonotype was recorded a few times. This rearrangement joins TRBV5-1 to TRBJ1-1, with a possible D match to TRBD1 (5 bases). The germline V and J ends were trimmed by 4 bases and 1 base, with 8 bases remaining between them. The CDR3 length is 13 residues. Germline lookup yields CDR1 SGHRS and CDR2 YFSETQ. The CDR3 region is CASSKDTNTEAFF. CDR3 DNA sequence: TGCGCCAGCAGCAAGGACACGAACACTGAAGCTTTCTTT.

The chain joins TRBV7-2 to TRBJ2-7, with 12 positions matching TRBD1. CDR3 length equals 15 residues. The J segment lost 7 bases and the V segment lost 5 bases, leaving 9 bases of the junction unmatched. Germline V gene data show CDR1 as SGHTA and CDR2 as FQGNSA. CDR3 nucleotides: TGTGCCAGCAGCCCGCGGGGACAGGGGGCTGGTGAGCAGTACTTC. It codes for CASSPRGQGAGEQYF.

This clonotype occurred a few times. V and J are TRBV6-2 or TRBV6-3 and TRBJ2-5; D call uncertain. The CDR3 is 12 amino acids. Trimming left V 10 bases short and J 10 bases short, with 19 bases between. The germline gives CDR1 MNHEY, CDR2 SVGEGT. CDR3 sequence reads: CATRSLVSGQYF. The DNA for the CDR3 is TGTGCCACAAGGTCCCTCGTATCGGGCCAGTACTTC.

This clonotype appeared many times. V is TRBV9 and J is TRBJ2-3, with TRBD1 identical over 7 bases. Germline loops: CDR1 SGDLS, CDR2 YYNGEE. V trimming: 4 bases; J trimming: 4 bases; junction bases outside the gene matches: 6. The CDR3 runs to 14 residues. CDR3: CASSHDRASDTQYF. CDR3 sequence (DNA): TGTGCCAGCAGCCATGACAGGGCGTCAGATACGCAGTATTTT.

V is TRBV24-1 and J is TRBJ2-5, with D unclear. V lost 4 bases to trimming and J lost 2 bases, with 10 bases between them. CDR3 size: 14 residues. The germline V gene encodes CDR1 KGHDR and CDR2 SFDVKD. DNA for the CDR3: TGTGCCACCAGTGACTACAGAGGACAAGAGACCCAGTACTTC. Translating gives CATSDYRGQETQYF.

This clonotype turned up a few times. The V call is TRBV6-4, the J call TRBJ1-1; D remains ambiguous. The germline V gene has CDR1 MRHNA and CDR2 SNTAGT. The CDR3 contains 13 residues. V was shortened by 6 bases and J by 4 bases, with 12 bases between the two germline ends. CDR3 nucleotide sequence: TGTGCCAGCAGCTCCCAGTGGGGCACTGAAGCTTTCTTT. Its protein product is CASSSQWGTEAFF.

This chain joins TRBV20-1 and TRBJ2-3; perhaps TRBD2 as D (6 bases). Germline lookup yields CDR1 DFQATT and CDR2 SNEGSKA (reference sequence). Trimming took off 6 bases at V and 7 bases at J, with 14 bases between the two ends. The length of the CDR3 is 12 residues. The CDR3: CSARGPVNTQYF. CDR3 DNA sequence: TGCAGTGCGCGGGGTCCGGTAAATACGCAGTATTTT.

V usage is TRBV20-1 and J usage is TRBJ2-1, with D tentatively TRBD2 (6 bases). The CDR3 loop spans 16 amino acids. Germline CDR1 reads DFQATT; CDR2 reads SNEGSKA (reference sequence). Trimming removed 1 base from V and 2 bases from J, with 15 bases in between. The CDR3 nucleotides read TGCAGTGCTAGAGGTTATGGCGGGATGACCTACAATGAGCAGTTCTTC. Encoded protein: CSARGYGGMTYNEQFF.

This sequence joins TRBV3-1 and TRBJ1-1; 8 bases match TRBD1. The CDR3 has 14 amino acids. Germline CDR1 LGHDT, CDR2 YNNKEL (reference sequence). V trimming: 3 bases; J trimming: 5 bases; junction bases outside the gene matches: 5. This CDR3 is CASSHGQGETEAFF. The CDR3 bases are TGTGCCAGCAGCCATGGACAGGGTGAAACTGAAGCTTTCTTT.

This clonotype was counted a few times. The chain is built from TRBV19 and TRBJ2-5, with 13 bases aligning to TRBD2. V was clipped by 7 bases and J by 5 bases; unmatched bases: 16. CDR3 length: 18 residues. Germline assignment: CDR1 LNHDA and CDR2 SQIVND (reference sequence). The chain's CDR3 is CASTRTGPTSGRAETQYF. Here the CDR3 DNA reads TGTGCCAGTACTCGGACAGGGCCTACTAGCGGGAGGGCCGAGACCCAGTACTTC.